This passage covers 7 T cell receptor beta chains from one sample sequenced in a study of Graves' ophthalmopathy and Graves' hyperthyroidism. The TCR beta CDR3 regions underwent amplification from RNA transcripts. HTBI-primed RT-PCR formed the first round, and a multiplex PCR formed the second. TCRdb called the multiplex PCR reads again in MiXCR, with one record for every CDR3 protein. The sample lists hundreds of thousands of distinct CDR3 sequences; 21% were seen once. Sequenced: peripheral blood. These receptors were collected from a woman under 30 with stable Graves' hyperthyroidism.

The gene calls are TRBV28 and TRBJ2-7; TRBD2 aligns across 12 bases. Germline loops: CDR1 MDHEN, CDR2 SYDVKM. Trimming at V came to 3 bases and at J to 4 bases, leaving 4 bases not matched to a gene. CDR3 size: 15 residues. The CDR3 nucleotides read TGTGCCAGCAGTTTCCGACTAGCGGGAGAATACGAGCAGTACTTC. As protein: CASSFRLAGEYEQYF.

This chain links TRBV20-1 with TRBJ1-1, with TRBD1 matching over 7 bases. Germline V gene lookup returns CDR1 DFQATT and CDR2 SNEGSKA (reference sequence). The ends lost 3 bases at V and 6 bases at J; junction bases unmatched: 16. This CDR3 region has 16 residues. In DNA form, the CDR3 reads TGCAGTGCTAGTCGCCACAGGGGTTTGGTGGGCGCTGAAGCTTTCTTT. Amino acids: CSASRHRGLVGAEAFF.

This rearrangement joins TRBV7-2 to TRBJ1-2, with D hard to call. This CDR3 region has 13 residues. Trimming took 4 bases from V and 8 from J, leaving 14 bases between them. Germline CDR1 and CDR2: SGHTA and FQGNSA. CDR3 DNA sequence: TGTGCCAGCAGCTCGGACGGCCGGCGGGGCTACACCTTC. Translated, it gives CASSSDGRRGYTF.

This clonotype came up a few times. The chain carries TRBV7-9 and TRBJ2-7; no clear D gene. CDR1 is SEHNR and CDR2 is FQNEAQ in the germline V gene (reference sequence). There are 14 residues in the CDR3. The germline V and J ends were trimmed by 3 bases and 2 bases, with 11 bases remaining between them. CDR3: CASSFGVATYEQYF. In nucleotides, the CDR3 is TGTGCCAGCAGCTTTGGTGTAGCTACCTACGAGCAGTACTTC. Using reference TRBV7-9 and TRBJ2-7 for the parts outside the CDR3, the full variable domain is DTGVSQNPRHKITKRGQNVTFRCDPISEHNRLYWYRQTLGQGPEFLTYFQNEAQLEKSRLLSDRFSAERPKGSFSTLEIQRTEQGDSAMYLCASSFGVATYEQYFGPGTRLTVT.

The J gene is TRBJ2-7, the V gene TRBV12-3 or TRBV12-4; 8 positions agree with TRBD2. Germline trimming cut 6 bases from V and 6 bases from J; bases unmatched to any gene: 13. The CDR3 is 15 residues long. CDR3 in amino acids: CASSPDSGKDREQYF. In DNA form, the CDR3 reads TGTGCCAGCAGCCCCGATAGCGGGAAGGACCGCGAGCAGTACTTC.

Comment on this clonotype: A single base separates this from a much larger clone, so it may be a read error. The chain combines TRBV6-1 with TRBJ1-3; a weak D match, TRBD1 (6 bases). Germline CDR1 MNHNS, CDR2 SASEGT. The CDR3 consists of 14 residues. Trimming pared 5 bases from V and 0 bases from J, leaving 8 bases between. As DNA, the CDR3 is TGTGCCAGCAGTACAGGGTTCTCTGGAAACACCATATATTTT. Translation gives CASSTGFSGNTIYF.

In its sample, this clonotype was seen many times. The chain couples TRBV20-1 to TRBJ2-7, with 8 nucleotides matching TRBD2. The CDR3 spans 14 residues. Losses at the gene ends were 1 base for V and 3 bases for J; bases not matched to a gene: 5. CDR1 is DFQATT, CDR2 SNEGSKA, per germline (reference sequence). The CDR3 nucleotides read TGCAGTGCTAGAGGGCAAGCGGGAGTCTACGAGCAGTACTTC. Translating gives CSARGQAGVYEQYF.